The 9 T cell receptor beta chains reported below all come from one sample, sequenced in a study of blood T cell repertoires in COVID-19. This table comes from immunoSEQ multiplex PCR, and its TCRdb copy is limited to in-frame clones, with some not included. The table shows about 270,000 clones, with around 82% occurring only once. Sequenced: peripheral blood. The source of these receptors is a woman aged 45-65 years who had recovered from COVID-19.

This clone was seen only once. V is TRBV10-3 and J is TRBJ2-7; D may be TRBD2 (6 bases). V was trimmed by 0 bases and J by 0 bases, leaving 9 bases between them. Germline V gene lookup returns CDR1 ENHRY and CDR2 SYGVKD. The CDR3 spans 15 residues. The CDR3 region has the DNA TGTGCCATCAGTGAGTCTAGCGGTGTCTCCTACGAGCAGTACTTC. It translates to CAISESSGVSYEQYF.

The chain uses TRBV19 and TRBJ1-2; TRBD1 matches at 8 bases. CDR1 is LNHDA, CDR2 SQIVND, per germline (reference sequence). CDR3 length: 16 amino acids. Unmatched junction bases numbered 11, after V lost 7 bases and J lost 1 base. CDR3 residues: CASTPPTGGRNYGYTF. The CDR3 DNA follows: TGTGCCAGTACACCCCCCACAGGGGGACGTAACTATGGCTACACCTTC.

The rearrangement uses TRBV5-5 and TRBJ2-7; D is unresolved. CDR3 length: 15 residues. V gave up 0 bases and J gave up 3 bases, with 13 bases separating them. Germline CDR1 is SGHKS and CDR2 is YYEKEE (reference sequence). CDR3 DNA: TGTGCCAGCAGCTTGGCCCAGAACGATGGCTACGAGCAGTACTTC. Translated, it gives CASSLAQNDGYEQYF.

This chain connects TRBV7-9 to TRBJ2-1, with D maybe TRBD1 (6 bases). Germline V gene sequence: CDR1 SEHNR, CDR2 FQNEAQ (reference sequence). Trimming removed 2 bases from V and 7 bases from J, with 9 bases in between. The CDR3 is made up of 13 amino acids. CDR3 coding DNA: TGTGCCAGCAGCTTAATGGGGGCTAATGAGCAGTTCTTC. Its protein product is CASSLMGANEQFF.

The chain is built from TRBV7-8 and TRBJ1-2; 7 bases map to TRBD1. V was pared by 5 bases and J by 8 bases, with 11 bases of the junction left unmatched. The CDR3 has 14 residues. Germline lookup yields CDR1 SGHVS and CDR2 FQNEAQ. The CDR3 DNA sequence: TGTGCCAGCAGCAATGGTCCTTGGACAGGCGGCTACACCTTC. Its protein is CASSNGPWTGGYTF.

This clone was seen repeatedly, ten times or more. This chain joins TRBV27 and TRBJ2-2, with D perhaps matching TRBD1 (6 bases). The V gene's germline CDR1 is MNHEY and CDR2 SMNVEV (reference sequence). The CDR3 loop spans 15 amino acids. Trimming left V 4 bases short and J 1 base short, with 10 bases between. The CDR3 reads CASSSPGVNTGELFF. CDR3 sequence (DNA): TGTGCCAGCAGTTCACCAGGGGTGAACACCGGGGAGCTGTTTTTT.

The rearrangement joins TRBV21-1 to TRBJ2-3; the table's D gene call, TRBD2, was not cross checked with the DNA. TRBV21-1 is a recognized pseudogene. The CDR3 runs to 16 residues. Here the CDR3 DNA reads TGTGCCAGCAGCAAAGGAACCCTTCGTGATCCTACCCCGAAGTATTTT. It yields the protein CASSKGTLRDPTPKYF.

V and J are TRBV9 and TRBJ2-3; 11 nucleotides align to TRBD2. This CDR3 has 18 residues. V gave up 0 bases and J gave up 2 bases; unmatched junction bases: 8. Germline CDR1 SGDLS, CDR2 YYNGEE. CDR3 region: CASSVGVLAGGHTDTQYF. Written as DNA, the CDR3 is TGTGCCAGCAGCGTAGGTGTTCTAGCGGGGGGCCACACAGATACGCAGTATTTT. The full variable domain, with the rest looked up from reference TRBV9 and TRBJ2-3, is DSGVTQTPKHLITATGQRVTLRCSPRSGDLSVYWYQQSLDQGLQFLIQYYNGEERAKGNILERFSAQQFPDLHSELNLSSLELGDSALYFCASSVGVLAGGHTDTQYFGPGTRLTVL.

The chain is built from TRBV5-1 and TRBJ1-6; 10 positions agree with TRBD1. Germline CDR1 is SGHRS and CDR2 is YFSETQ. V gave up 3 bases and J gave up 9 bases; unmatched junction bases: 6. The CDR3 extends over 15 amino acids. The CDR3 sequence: CASSWGTGDGSPLHF. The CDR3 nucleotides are TGCGCCAGCAGCTGGGGGACAGGGGATGGTTCACCCCTCCACTTT.